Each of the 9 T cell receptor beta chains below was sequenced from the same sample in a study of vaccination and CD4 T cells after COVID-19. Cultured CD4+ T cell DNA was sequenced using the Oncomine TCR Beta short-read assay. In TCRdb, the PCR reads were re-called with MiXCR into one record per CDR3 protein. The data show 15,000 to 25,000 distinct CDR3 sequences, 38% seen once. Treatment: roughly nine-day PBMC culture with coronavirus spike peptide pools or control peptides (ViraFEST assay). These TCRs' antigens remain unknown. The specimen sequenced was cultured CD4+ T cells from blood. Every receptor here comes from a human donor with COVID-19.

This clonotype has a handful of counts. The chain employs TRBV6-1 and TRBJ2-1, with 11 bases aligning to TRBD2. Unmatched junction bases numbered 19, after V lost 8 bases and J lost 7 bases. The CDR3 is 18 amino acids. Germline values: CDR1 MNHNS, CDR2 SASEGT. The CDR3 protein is CASGKQLSGGARGNEQFF. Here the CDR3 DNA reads TGTGCCAGCGGAAAACAACTTAGCGGGGGGGCCCGAGGAAATGAGCAGTTCTTC.

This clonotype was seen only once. The CDR3 sequence: CASSFYPPGQGAGGELFF. CDR3 nucleotides: TGTGCCAGCAGCTTTTATCCCCCGGGACAGGGGGCTGGCGGGGAGCTGTTTTTT. The gene calls are TRBV5-6 and TRBJ2-2; 12 bases match TRBD1. The V gene's germline CDR1 is SGHDT and CDR2 YYEEEE. Unmatched junction bases numbered 12, after V lost 2 bases and J lost 7 bases. CDR3 length: 18 residues.

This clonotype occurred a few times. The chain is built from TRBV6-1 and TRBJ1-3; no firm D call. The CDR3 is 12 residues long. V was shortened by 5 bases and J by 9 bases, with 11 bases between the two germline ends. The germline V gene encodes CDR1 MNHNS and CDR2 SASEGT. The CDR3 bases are TGTGCCAGCAGTCCCTCATTGGGCACCATATATTTT. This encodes CASSPSLGTIYF.

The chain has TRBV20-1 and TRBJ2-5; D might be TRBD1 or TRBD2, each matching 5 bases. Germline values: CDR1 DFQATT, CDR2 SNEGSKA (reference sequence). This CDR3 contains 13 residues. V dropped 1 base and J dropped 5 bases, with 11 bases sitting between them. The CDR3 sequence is CSARVTGTETQYF. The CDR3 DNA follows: TGCAGTGCTAGAGTGACGGGGACCGAGACCCAGTACTTC.

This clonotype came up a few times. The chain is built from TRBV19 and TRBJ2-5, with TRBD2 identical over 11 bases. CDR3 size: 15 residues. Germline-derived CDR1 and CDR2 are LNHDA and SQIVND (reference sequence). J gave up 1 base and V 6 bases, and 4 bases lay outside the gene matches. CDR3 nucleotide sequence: TGTGCCAGTAGCACCGGGACTAGCGGCCAAGAGACCCAGTACTTC. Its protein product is CASSTGTSGQETQYF.

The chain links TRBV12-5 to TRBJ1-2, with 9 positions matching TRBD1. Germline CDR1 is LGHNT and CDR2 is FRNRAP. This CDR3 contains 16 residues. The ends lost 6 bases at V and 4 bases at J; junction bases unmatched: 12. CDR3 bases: TGTGCTAGTGGCCAAGAACCCGGGACAGGGTCCTATGGCTACACCTTC. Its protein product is CASGQEPGTGSYGYTF. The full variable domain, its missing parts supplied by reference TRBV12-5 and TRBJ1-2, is DARVTQTPRHKVTEMGQEVTMRCQPILGHNTVFWYRQTMMQGLELLAYFRNRAPLDDSGMPKDRFSAEMPDATLATLKIQPSEPRDSAVYFCASGQEPGTGSYGYTFGSGTRLTVV.

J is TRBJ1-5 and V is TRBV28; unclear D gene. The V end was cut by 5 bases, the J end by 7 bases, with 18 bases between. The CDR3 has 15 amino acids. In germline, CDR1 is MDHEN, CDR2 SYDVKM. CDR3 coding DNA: TGTGCCAGCAGTAAGGCCCGCGGGGTCGGGCAGCCCCAGCATTTT. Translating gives CASSKARGVGQPQHF.

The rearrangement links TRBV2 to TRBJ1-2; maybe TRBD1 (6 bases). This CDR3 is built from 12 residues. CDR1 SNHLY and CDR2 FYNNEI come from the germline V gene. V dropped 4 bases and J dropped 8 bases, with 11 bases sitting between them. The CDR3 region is CASSVWGGGYTF. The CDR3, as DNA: TGTGCCAGCAGTGTTTGGGGGGGCGGCTACACCTTC. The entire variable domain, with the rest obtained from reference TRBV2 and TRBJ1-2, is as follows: EPEVTQTPSHQVTQMGQEVILRCVPISNHLYFYWYRQILGQKVEFLVSFYNNEISEKSEIFDDQFSVERPDGSNFTLKIRSTKLEDSAMYFCASSVWGGGYTFGSGTRLTVV.

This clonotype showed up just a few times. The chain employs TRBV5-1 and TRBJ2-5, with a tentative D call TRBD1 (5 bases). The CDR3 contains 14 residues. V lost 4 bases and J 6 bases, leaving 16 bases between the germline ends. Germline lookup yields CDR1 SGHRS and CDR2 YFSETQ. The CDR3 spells CASSPGQVLQTQYF. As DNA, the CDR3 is TGCGCCAGCAGCCCCGGACAAGTTCTACAGACCCAGTACTTC.